This T cell receptor beta chain was identified in a study of human T cells and chemical hapten exposure. About the study: Once 0.01% DPC had been applied to the upper back by patch test, readings were taken at 6 days.

Time point indicated: patch test 1, 2 weeks after DPC sensitization. Stated treatment: therapeutic diphenylcyclopropenone sensitization with weekly scalp DPC. Using its own MiXCR run on the RACE reads, TCRdb lists one record per CDR3 protein. The profile shows more than 95,000 distinct CDR3 sequences, 9.5% to 13% of them singletons. Concerning this clonotype itself: No antigen is known for it.

Findings and caveats of the study: The formation of large CDR3 similarity clusters by expanded TCRs significantly exceeded that of controls.

The V gene end was trimmed by 8 bases and the J gene end by 3 bases; junction bases not matched to a gene: 2. Germline CDR1 ENHRY, CDR2 SYGVKD. CDR3 length: 13 amino acids. Sequenced here: whole blood, sampled in connection with sensitization to the hapten diphenylcyclopropenone (DPC). The source of this sequence is a woman between 50 and 59 years old with alopecia areata. Some clones in this sample may be carry-over from other donors' samples. The V gene is TRBV10-3, the J gene TRBJ2-3; TRBD2 matches at 10 bases. CDR3 sequence (DNA): TGTGCCATCTTAGCGGGGGGTACAGATACGCAGTATTTT. Translated, it gives CAILAGGTDTQYF.